The entry below describes one TCR beta chain. Its antigen is currently unknown. This specimen comes from a study of T cell responses to AZD1222 COVID-19 vaccine. Study conclusions and caveats: Across spike, vaccine-associated CD4 TCRs were found, dominant at 160-218 and 743-854. Repertoires were collected only later (after the peak T cell response had occurred).

The CDR3 contains 16 residues. Deletions cut 3 bases from V and 5 bases from J, with 20 bases between. CDR1 is SGDLS and CDR2 is YYNGEE in the germline V gene. Generated by immunoSEQ multiplex PCR, the TCRdb table keeps only in-frame clones and is missing some. The table shows about 110,000 clones, with 70% to 90% occurring only once. This clonotype originated in an adult in good health. V usage is TRBV9 and J usage is TRBJ2-5; tentatively, D is TRBD1 (8 bases). Material: peripheral blood, obtained on day 0 of MenACWY control vaccination. CDR3 sequence (DNA): TGTGCCAGCAGCGCGACTTTTGACAGGGGAGGGGAGACCCAGTACTTC. This translates into CASSATFDRGGETQYF.